This T cell receptor (beta chain) was captured by sequencing in a study of blood T cell repertoires in COVID-19. Study-wide context: Donors in the United States, Italy and Spain gave samples during acute or convalescent COVID-19.

Germline CDR1 reads SEHNR; CDR2 reads FQNEAQ (reference sequence). With 1 base removed from V and 5 bases from J, the gap between germline ends came to 8 bases. CDR3 length: 13 amino acids. How the authors handled the data: It was from reference gene primer amplification that nucleated cell counts were estimated. Assay used: immunoSEQ multiplex PCR; TCRdb lists only in-frame clones, some missing. That table gives V, J and clone size, and the DNA gave D and trimming. The sample has about 55,000 clones, 90% seen once. V usage is TRBV7-9 and J usage is TRBJ1-2; D gene uncertain. The specimen sequenced was peripheral blood. This TCR was recovered from a man aged 40-49 years with acute or convalescent COVID-19. The CDR3 DNA reads as TGTGCCAGCAGCTTAGATGGCAGTTATGGCTACACCTTC. The encoded protein is CASSLDGSYGYTF.